The entry that follows covers one T cell receptor beta chain sequence. Its specificity is unknown. The PCR used 60 Vbeta and 13 Jbeta primers. Sequencing used immunoSEQ multiplex PCR; TCRdb keeps in-frame clones, though not all of them. The data show roughly 130,000 clones, with 84% seen just once and around 3% held by the top ten. These data belong to a study of cytomegalovirus exposure and HLA in healthy donors. Study as a whole: The Caucasian-associated ancestry cluster contained around four fifths of the roughly 370 genotyped donors.

V dropped 4 bases and J dropped 5; count of bases not matched to a gene: 8. This CDR3 region has 15 residues. The germline CDR1 and CDR2 sequences are SGDLS and YYNGEE. Study findings and constraints: Later analysis identified some 16,000 TCR beta sequences associated with HLA alleles, using a false discovery rate threshold of 0.05.

Input material: PBMCs. The gene calls are TRBV9 and TRBJ2-5; 10 bases are a match to TRBD2. The receptor was isolated from a woman aged 18-29 years in good health and CMV-seropositive. DNA of the CDR3: TGTGCCAGCAGCCCCAGCGGGGGGGAAGGCGAGACCCAGTACTTC. Its translation is CASSPSGGEGETQYF.